A single T cell receptor (beta chain) is shown here with its context. This CDR3 region has 15 residues. CDR1 KGHDR and CDR2 SFDVKD come from the germline V gene. V was trimmed by 3 bases and J by 6 bases, leaving 13 bases between them. These data belong to a study of blood T cell repertoires in COVID-19. For the study at large: Sites in the United States, Italy and Spain provided acute and convalescent COVID-19 samples.

Assay used: immunoSEQ multiplex PCR; TCRdb lists only in-frame clones, some missing. This table has roughly 240,000 clones, approximately 89% appearing once. Participants came from some 23 US areas, aged roughly 18 to 95 years. The gene calls are TRBV24-1 and TRBJ2-2; TRBD1 is a possible D gene (6 bases). Sequenced sample: PBMCs or T cells enriched from blood (not recorded which). This receptor was taken from a woman in her thirties or forties with acute COVID-19. The CDR3 DNA follows: TGTGCCACCAGTGATGACATTAAGGGGGCCGGGGAGCTGTTTTTT. As protein: CATSDDIKGAGELFF.